The 27 T cell receptor beta chains listed next were all sequenced from one sample in a study of identical twins. TCRdb processed the 5' RACE reads anew with MiXCR; each CDR3 protein has one entry. The sample records about 890,000 distinct CDR3 sequences, approximately 13% being singletons. These data were also filed under a second study, of yellow fever vaccine responses in identical twins.

Input material: PBMCs. Source of these receptors: a woman aged 18-29 years in good health.

The chain has TRBV28 and TRBJ2-7, with 15 bases identical to TRBD2. The CDR3 covers 17 residues. V lost 10 bases to trimming and J lost 7 bases; unmatched junction nucleotides: 17. Germline V lookup: CDR1 MDHEN, CDR2 SYDVKM. The CDR3 sequence: CATMGGLAGGMSWEQYF. The CDR3 nucleotides read TGTGCCACCATGGGGGGACTAGCGGGAGGAATGTCGTGGGAGCAGTACTTC.

Written as DNA, the CDR3 is TGTGCCAGCAGTTTGCGGGAGGACGACACCGGGGAGCTGTTTTTT. It encodes CASSLREDDTGELFF. This chain links TRBV12-3 or TRBV12-4 with TRBJ2-2, with 8 bases that match TRBD2. V trimming: 3 bases; J trimming: 3 bases; junction bases outside the gene matches: 3. This CDR3 comprises 15 residues.

The rearrangement joins TRBV6-1 to TRBJ1-5, with 10 bases lining up with TRBD1. Unmatched junction bases numbered 7, after V lost 1 base and J lost 7 bases. Germline CDR1 is MNHNS and CDR2 is SASEGT. This CDR3 region has 16 residues. The CDR3 is CASSEGTGGSGQPQHF. The CDR3 DNA follows: TGTGCCAGCAGTGAAGGGACAGGGGGGTCTGGACAGCCCCAGCATTTT.

This clonotype was recorded a few times. The chain couples TRBV3-1 to TRBJ2-3; D is perhaps TRBD2 (6 bases). CDR3 length: 16 residues. Germline CDR1 reads LGHDT; CDR2 reads YNNKEL (reference sequence). With 1 base removed from V and 0 bases from J, the gap between germline ends came to 11 bases. CDR3: CASSQVWGVSTDTQYF. CDR3 sequence (DNA): TGTGCCAGCAGCCAAGTCTGGGGGGTCAGCACAGATACGCAGTATTTT.

Only a few counts were recorded for this clonotype. The rearrangement uses TRBV18 and TRBJ2-3; D perhaps matches TRBD1 (5 bases). The V gene's germline CDR1 is KGHSH and CDR2 LQKENI. The CDR3 extends over 15 amino acids. The germline V and J ends were trimmed by 4 bases and 5 bases, with 16 bases remaining between them. CDR3 sequence (DNA): TGTGCCAGCTCACAGATCCAGGGTATTGGAGATACGCAGTATTTT. Translation gives CASSQIQGIGDTQYF.

In this sample, this clonotype turned up many times. One junction end disagrees with the germline gene, perhaps due to a read error. The V and J genes are TRBV5-1 and TRBJ2-1; a weak D match, TRBD2 (6 bases). CDR3 length: 13 amino acids. Germline-derived CDR1 and CDR2 are SGHRS and YFSETQ. CDR3 loop: CASSLAVYNEQFF. CDR3 sequence (DNA): TGTGCCAGCAGTTTAGCGGTCTACAATGAGCAGTTCTTC.

There are a few counts of this clonotype. The chain carries TRBV12-3 or TRBV12-4 and TRBJ2-5, with a possible D match to TRBD2 (6 bases). The CDR3 consists of 14 residues. Between the trimmed V and J ends, which lost 2 bases and 7 bases, there was a span of 14 bases. The CDR3, as DNA: TGTGCCAGCAGTTTATGGGACGCCGGGGGGACCCAGTACTTC. As protein: CASSLWDAGGTQYF.

This clonotype showed up just a few times. In DNA, the CDR3 is TGTGCCAGCAGTCCCAGGGTAGGTTATCAGCCCCAGCATTTT. This codes for CASSPRVGYQPQHF. This chain joins TRBV12-3 or TRBV12-4 and TRBJ1-5; D may be TRBD1 (5 bases). Trimming shortened V by 5 bases and J by 5 bases, and 13 bases separated the two germline ends. The CDR3 is 14 residues long.

This clonotype was counted between two and nine times. An end of the junction differs from the germline gene, which may be a read error. The V and J genes are TRBV7-8 and TRBJ1-1, with 7 nucleotides matching TRBD1. Germline-derived CDR1 and CDR2 are SGHVS and FQNEAQ. This CDR3 contains 15 residues. DNA of the CDR3: TGTGCCAGCGGCTTAGTGAGGGGGCTGGACACTGAAGCTTTCTTT. It yields the protein CASGLVRGLDTEAFF.

This chain joins TRBV7-9 and TRBJ2-7, with D unclear. CDR1 and CDR2 from the germline V gene are SEHNR and FQNEAQ (reference sequence). Trimming left V 3 bases short and J 2 bases short, with 11 bases between. There are 14 residues in the CDR3. This CDR3 is CASSFLGSAYEQYF. CDR3 sequence (DNA): TGTGCCAGCAGCTTCCTGGGCTCCGCCTACGAGCAGTACTTC.

This clonotype was counted many times. V gene TRBV12-3 or TRBV12-4 combines with J gene TRBJ1-1; 9 bases line up with TRBD1. V gave up 5 bases and J gave up 6 bases; unmatched junction bases: 10. The CDR3 loop spans 15 amino acids. The CDR3: CASSAPTGGTAEAFF. CDR3 in DNA: TGTGCCAGCAGTGCCCCGACAGGGGGTACGGCTGAAGCTTTCTTT.

This clonotype occurred many times. The chain carries TRBV28 and TRBJ1-5, with TRBD1 matching 8 bases. Germline assignment: CDR1 MDHEN and CDR2 SYDVKM. The CDR3 loop spans 17 amino acids. J gave up 5 bases and V 6 bases, and 15 bases lay outside the gene matches. CDR3 protein: CASRSDRAAEAHQPQHF. The DNA for the CDR3 is TGTGCCAGCAGATCGGACAGGGCCGCTGAAGCCCATCAGCCCCAGCATTTT.

This clonotype was recorded many times. The J gene is TRBJ2-1, the V gene TRBV7-8; 11 bases line up with TRBD2. The CDR3 sequence is 17 residues long. Germline CDR1 SGHVS, CDR2 FQNEAQ. V was clipped by 5 bases and J by 3 bases; unmatched bases: 9. DNA for the CDR3: TGTGCCAGCAGCCCGGGAAGACTAGCGGGATTCTACAATGAGCAGTTCTTC. Translated: CASSPGRLAGFYNEQFF. The full variable domain, rest sourced from reference TRBV7-8 and TRBJ2-1, is GAGVSQSPRYKVAKRGQDVALRCDPISGHVSLFWYQQALGQGPEFLTYFQNEAQLDKSGLPSDRFFAERPEGSVSTLKIQRTQQEDSAVYLCASSPGRLAGFYNEQFFGPGTRLTVL.

This clonotype showed up just a few times. The chain is built from TRBV6-5 and TRBJ1-1; no reliable D call. Trimming removed 0 bases at V and 5 bases at J, with 7 bases between. This CDR3 region has 13 residues. Germline CDR1 reads MNHEY; CDR2 reads SVGAGI. The CDR3 region is CASSYSKVTEAFF. DNA for the CDR3: TGTGCCAGCAGTTACTCAAAGGTGACTGAAGCTTTCTTT.

This clonotype was counted between two and nine times. The rearrangement links TRBV5-6 to TRBJ2-1; a weak D match, TRBD2 (5 bases). V shed 1 base and J shed 6 bases, with 11 bases lying between them. The CDR3 is 14 residues long. Germline V CDR1 and CDR2: SGHDT, YYEEEE. The CDR3 nucleotides read TGTGCCAGCAGCTTGTTGTCGGGGTCCAATGAGCAGTTCTTC. Encoded protein: CASSLLSGSNEQFF.

The chain employs TRBV12-3 or TRBV12-4 and TRBJ2-4; possible D gene TRBD1, 6 bases. The V gene lost 7 bases and the J gene lost 2 bases, with 12 bases spanning the gap. The CDR3 extends over 14 amino acids. CDR3: CASTERGTKNIQYF. In DNA form, the CDR3 reads TGTGCCAGCACCGAGAGGGGGACCAAAAACATTCAGTACTTC.

This clonotype was seen repeatedly, ten times or more. The rearrangement uses TRBV5-1 and TRBJ2-1; TRBD2 matches 11 bases. Germline trimming cut 1 base from V and 3 bases from J; bases unmatched to any gene: 3. Germline CDR1 SGHRS, CDR2 YFSETQ. This CDR3 is built from 16 residues. Here the CDR3 reads CASSLLAGGHYNEQFF. In nucleotides, the CDR3 is TGCGCCAGCAGCTTGCTAGCGGGGGGCCACTACAATGAGCAGTTCTTC.

Here the CDR3 DNA reads TGTGCCATCAGTGAGACTAGCGGGAGTACTTATGAGCAGTTCTTC. Translating it yields CAISETSGSTYEQFF. The chain combines TRBV10-3 with TRBJ2-1, with 11 bases fitting TRBD2. Looked up from germline, CDR1 is ENHRY and CDR2 is SYGVKD. Germline trimming cut 2 bases from V and 8 bases from J; bases unmatched to any gene: 5. This CDR3 region has 15 residues.

The sample holds a few counts of this clonotype. The chain couples TRBV12-3 or TRBV12-4 to TRBJ2-1; D uncertain. Trimming stripped 5 bases from V and 3 bases from J, with 8 bases between. The CDR3 contains 13 residues. This CDR3 is CASSHEYYNEQFF. The CDR3, as DNA: TGTGCCAGCAGTCATGAGTACTACAATGAGCAGTTCTTC.

The chain joins TRBV6-1 to TRBJ1-2; TRBD1 aligns across 9 bases. The CDR3 has 16 amino acids. The germline CDR1 and CDR2 sequences are MNHNS and SASEGT. J lost 5 bases, V lost 5 bases, and 12 bases had no gene match. The CDR3 region has the DNA TGTGCCAGCAGTCCGCCACCGGGACAGGGAATTTATGGCTACACCTTC. Protein sequence: CASSPPPGQGIYGYTF.

The rearrangement links TRBV27 to TRBJ2-5; 8 bases fit TRBD2. The J segment lost 2 bases and the V segment lost 6 bases, leaving 14 bases of the junction unmatched. The CDR3 extends over 17 amino acids. Germline CDR1 and CDR2: MNHEY and SMNVEV (reference sequence). In nucleotides, the CDR3 is TGTGCCAGCAGCCACGGACTAGCCGACCCGAGGCAAGAGACCCAGTACTTC. Translating it yields CASSHGLADPRQETQYF.

CDR3 bases: TGTGCCAGCAGTTTAGACACCGACACAGATACGCAGTATTTT. It yields the protein CASSLDTDTDTQYF. The gene calls are TRBV28 and TRBJ2-3; D is undetermined. The germline V gene has CDR1 MDHEN and CDR2 SYDVKM. The CDR3 has 14 residues. V lost 2 bases and J lost 2, with 8 bases in between.

The chain has TRBV5-6 and TRBJ2-7, with D unclear. The germline V gene encodes CDR1 SGHDT and CDR2 YYEEEE. The CDR3 consists of 14 residues. With 4 bases removed from V and 3 bases from J, the gap between germline ends came to 14 bases. CDR3 coding DNA: TGTGCCAGCAGCCGAACCCCCATACTCTACGAGCAGTACTTC. This encodes CASSRTPILYEQYF.

This clonotype appeared a few times. This chain uses TRBV11-2 with TRBJ2-7, with 7 bases aligning to TRBD1. Germline assignment: CDR1 SGHAT and CDR2 FQNNGV. The CDR3 runs 13 residues. The V segment lost 4 bases and the J segment 5 bases; nucleotides outside the gene matches: 5. As DNA, the CDR3 is TGTGCCAGCAGCTCCGCCACAGGGGACGAGCAGTACTTC. Amino acid sequence: CASSSATGDEQYF.

In this sample, this clonotype turned up many times. The rearrangement uses TRBV20-1 and TRBJ1-2, with 8 bases that match TRBD1. Germline CDR1 is DFQATT and CDR2 is SNEGSKA (reference sequence). This CDR3 contains 13 residues. V was pared by 3 bases and J by 0 bases, with 0 bases of the junction left unmatched. The CDR3 spells CSARDRANYGYTF. The DNA for the CDR3 is TGCAGTGCTAGGGACAGGGCTAACTATGGCTACACCTTC.

The chain uses TRBV19 and TRBJ1-1, with no clear D. The CDR3 length is 14 residues. V was cut by 3 bases and J by 3 bases, with 11 bases left in between. CDR1 is LNHDA and CDR2 is SQIVND in the germline V gene (reference sequence). The CDR3, as DNA: TGTGCCAGTAGTATCTCTCGAGGGCACACTGAAGCTTTCTTT. Translated: CASSISRGHTEAFF.

There are a few counts of this clonotype. CDR3 nucleotide sequence: TGTGCCAGCAGCGTGGGGACCGCAGACCAAGAGACCCAGTACTTC. This codes for CASSVGTADQETQYF. This chain links TRBV11-2 with TRBJ2-5, with D perhaps given as TRBD1 or TRBD2 (5 bases each). Germline lookup yields CDR1 SGHAT and CDR2 FQNNGV. The CDR3 runs 15 residues. V lost 5 bases to trimming and J lost 0 bases, with 13 bases between them. Variable domain in full (rest from reference TRBV11-2 and TRBJ2-5): EAGVAQSPRYKIIEKRQSVAFWCNPISGHATLYWYQQILGQGPKLLIQFQNNGVVDDSQLPKDRFSAERLKGVDSTLKIQPAKLEDSAVYLCASSVGTADQETQYFGPGTRLLVL.